This T cell receptor (beta chain) was retrieved from a study of molecular identifiers for immune sequencing clone quantification. This clonotype was observed a few times. Each CDR3 protein is one row after TCRdb ran MiXCR on the PCR reads. The data show 300,000 to 350,000 distinct CDR3 sequences, roughly 23% seen once. Naive CD8 T cells underwent sorting with the CD8+CD4-CCR7+CD45RA+ definition. This CDR3 region has 16 residues. V lost 3 bases to trimming and J lost 2 bases, with 15 bases between them. Germline V lookup: CDR1 SNHLY, CDR2 FYNNEI. The rearrangement uses TRBV2 and TRBJ2-3; a possible D gene is TRBD1 (6 bases). The receptor was derived from a human donor in good health. Some libraries in this study had Jurkat cell RNA spiked in. Sequenced sample: naive CD8+ T cells from blood, with Jurkat cell RNA spiked in. This sample's subset: FACS-sorted CD8+CD4-CCR7+CD45RA+ naive T cells. The CDR3 DNA follows: TGTGCCAGCAGTGATCTGGCAGGGGAGTACACAGATACGCAGTATTTT. This encodes CASSDLAGEYTDTQYF.